The 18 T cell receptor beta chains below were found in one sample sequenced in a study of identifying expanded T cells in peripheral blood. The table came from immunoSEQ multiplex PCR; TCRdb's copy has only in-frame clones and leaves some out. The repertoire includes 83,000 or so clones, 88% of them detected once, and about 4.2% sits in the top ten. The material sequenced was blood. The receptors were gathered from a person aged 18 to 70 in good health.

The chain is built from TRBV28 and TRBJ2-7, with 10 bases that match TRBD1. The CDR3 loop spans 14 amino acids. Germline V gives CDR1 MDHEN, CDR2 SYDVKM. After removal of 6 bases from V and 6 bases from J, the junction contained 8 bases not matched to a gene. The CDR3 sequence: CASSLGTGDGEQYF. CDR3 nucleotide sequence: TGTGCCAGCAGCCTAGGGACAGGGGATGGCGAGCAGTACTTC.

CDR3 amino acids: CASSVRAGGRNTIYF. The DNA for the CDR3 is TGTGCCAGCAGCGTAAGGGCAGGGGGAAGAAACACCATATATTTT. The chain is built from TRBV9 and TRBJ1-3; 7 positions match TRBD1. The V gene end was trimmed by 1 base and the J gene end by 5 bases; junction bases not matched to a gene: 6. The CDR3 runs 15 residues. Germline V CDR1 and CDR2: SGDLS, YYNGEE.

The rearrangement joins TRBV4-1 to TRBJ1-5; 7 bases are shared with TRBD1. V dropped 0 bases and J dropped 8; count of bases not matched to a gene: 7. CDR3 size: 15 residues. The germline V gene has CDR1 MGHRA and CDR2 YSYEKL. The CDR3 DNA sequence: TGCGCCAGCAGCCAAGAAGGACAGGAATCAAAGCCCCAGCATTTT. This encodes CASSQEGQESKPQHF.

The V call is TRBV18, the J call TRBJ2-4, with unresolved D. Per the germline V gene, CDR1 is KGHSH and CDR2 is LQKENI. This CDR3 has 14 residues. The V end lost 3 bases, the J end lost 7 bases, and 13 bases lay between the germline ends. CDR3 sequence (DNA): TGTGCCAGCTCACCTGATGCGACTGGGAACATTCAGTACTTC. It is translated as CASSPDATGNIQYF.

Comment on this clone: Germline and junction disagree at one end, which may indicate a read error. As DNA, the CDR3 is TGCGCCAGCAGCCAACTAGCGGGAGAATCCTACGAGCAGTACTTC. It is translated as CASSQLAGESYEQYF. The chain carries TRBV5-4 and TRBJ2-7; 11 nucleotides match TRBD2. The length of the CDR3 is 15 residues. CDR1 SGHNT and CDR2 YYREEE come from the germline V gene (reference sequence).

The CDR3 spells CASSLGWGPDTQYF. For the CDR3, the DNA is TGTGCCAGCAGCTTGGGGTGGGGTCCAGATACGCAGTATTTT. The rearrangement uses TRBV5-4 and TRBJ2-3; D remains unclear. Germline V gene data show CDR1 as SGHNT and CDR2 as YYREEE (reference sequence). The CDR3 is 14 amino acids. Trimming left V 0 bases short and J 4 bases short, with 9 bases between.

V is TRBV28 and J is TRBJ2-7; 14 bases fit TRBD2. This CDR3 contains 17 residues. The J segment lost 3 bases and the V segment lost 5 bases, leaving 9 bases of the junction unmatched. Germline V CDR1 and CDR2: MDHEN, SYDVKM. This CDR3 is CASSMGLAGAGFYEQYF. CDR3 sequence (DNA): TGTGCCAGCAGTATGGGACTAGCGGGAGCCGGCTTCTACGAGCAGTACTTC.

The chain combines TRBV18 with TRBJ2-3; D is unresolved. CDR1 is KGHSH and CDR2 is LQKENI in the germline V gene. The ends were cut back, 3 bases at V and 1 base at J, with 8 bases in the middle. The CDR3 has 14 amino acids. The CDR3 coding sequence is TGTGCCAGCTCACCGTTCGGCCGCACAGATACGCAGTATTTT. This sequence encodes CASSPFGRTDTQYF.

The chain uses TRBV6-6 and TRBJ1-1, with no clear D. The CDR3 spans 13 residues. Deletions cut 6 bases from V and 5 bases from J, with 13 bases between. Per germline, CDR1 MNHNY and CDR2 SVGAGI (reference sequence). Written as DNA, the CDR3 is TGTGCCAGCAGGGGGAGAACGGTGACTGAAGCTTTCTTT. Its translation: CASRGRTVTEAFF.

The CDR3 is CSVAPTSGSETQYF. The CDR3 region has the DNA TGCAGCGTTGCTCCGACTAGCGGGAGTGAGACCCAGTACTTC. This chain connects TRBV29-1 to TRBJ2-5; the match to TRBD2 covers 12 bases. J lost 5 bases, V lost 4 bases, and 5 bases had no gene match. The CDR3 has 14 residues. In germline, CDR1 is SQVTM, CDR2 ANQGSEA.

This chain links TRBV6-4 with TRBJ2-3; D is unclear. The germline gives CDR1 MRHNA, CDR2 SNTAGT. V gave up 3 bases and J gave up 2 bases, with 9 bases separating them. The CDR3 contains 14 residues. The CDR3 reads CASSEGRDTDTQYF. DNA for the CDR3: TGTGCCAGCAGTGAAGGCAGAGACACAGATACGCAGTATTTT.

The rearrangement links TRBV5-1 to TRBJ1-1, with TRBD1 matching over 7 bases. The CDR3 runs to 15 residues. Germline assignment: CDR1 SGHRS and CDR2 YFSETQ. Trimming took 2 bases from V and 0 from J; bases not matched to a gene: 4. The CDR3 coding sequence is TGCGCCAGCAGCTTACGACAGGGCTTGAACACTGAAGCTTTCTTT. Its translation: CASSLRQGLNTEAFF.

The chain employs TRBV19 and TRBJ2-7; 7 bases are shared with TRBD1. After removal of 4 bases from V and 2 bases from J, the junction contained 8 bases not matched to a gene. CDR1 is LNHDA, CDR2 SQIVND, per germline (reference sequence). The CDR3 totals 15 residues. The DNA for the CDR3 is TGTGCCAGTAGTACCTCTGGACAGGTAGCCTACGAGCAGTACTTC. Encoded protein: CASSTSGQVAYEQYF.

The chain has TRBV6-1 and TRBJ2-7, with 9 bases that match TRBD1. Unmatched junction bases numbered 12, after V lost 9 bases and J lost 3 bases. Germline V CDR1 and CDR2: MNHNS, SASEGT. The length of the CDR3 is 15 residues. CDR3 nucleotides: TGTGCCAGTTTGGGGTTCGGACAGGGGAACTACGAGCAGTACTTC. Its translation is CASLGFGQGNYEQYF.

The chain uses TRBV7-8 and TRBJ1-2, with 7 bases aligning to TRBD1. Germline V gives CDR1 SGHVS, CDR2 FQNEAQ. The CDR3 is 15 amino acids. V was clipped by 2 bases and J by 2 bases; unmatched bases: 5. DNA of the CDR3: TGTGCCAGCAGCTTACTCCAGACAGGGAACTATGGCTACACCTTC. Encoded protein: CASSLLQTGNYGYTF.

V is TRBV2 and J is TRBJ2-3; either TRBD1 or TRBD2 may supply D (5 bases each). Germline loops: CDR1 SNHLY, CDR2 FYNNEI. The V end was cut by 2 bases, the J end by 4 bases, with 10 bases between. The CDR3 extends over 14 amino acids. CDR3 sequence (DNA): TGTGCCAGCAGTGAATTTGGGGGATCAGATACGCAGTATTTT. It encodes CASSEFGGSDTQYF.

This chain links TRBV5-6 with TRBJ1-2; D may be TRBD1 (6 bases). The CDR3 consists of 16 residues. V was cut by 0 bases and J by 8 bases, with 20 bases left in between. From germline, CDR1 is SGHDT and CDR2 YYEEEE. The CDR3 sequence: CASSLAQGPRFYGYTF. In DNA, the CDR3 is TGTGCCAGCAGCTTGGCGCAGGGGCCGCGTTTCTACGGCTACACCTTC.

The chain uses TRBV5-1 and TRBJ2-2, with 7 bases lining up with TRBD2. The CDR3 is 17 residues long. From germline, CDR1 is SGHRS and CDR2 YFSETQ. The ends lost 0 bases at V and 5 bases at J; junction bases unmatched: 10. DNA of the CDR3: TGCGCCAGCAGCTTGGGCTGGGAGGGGCGCTGGACCGGGGAGCTGTTTTTT. This codes for CASSLGWEGRWTGELFF.